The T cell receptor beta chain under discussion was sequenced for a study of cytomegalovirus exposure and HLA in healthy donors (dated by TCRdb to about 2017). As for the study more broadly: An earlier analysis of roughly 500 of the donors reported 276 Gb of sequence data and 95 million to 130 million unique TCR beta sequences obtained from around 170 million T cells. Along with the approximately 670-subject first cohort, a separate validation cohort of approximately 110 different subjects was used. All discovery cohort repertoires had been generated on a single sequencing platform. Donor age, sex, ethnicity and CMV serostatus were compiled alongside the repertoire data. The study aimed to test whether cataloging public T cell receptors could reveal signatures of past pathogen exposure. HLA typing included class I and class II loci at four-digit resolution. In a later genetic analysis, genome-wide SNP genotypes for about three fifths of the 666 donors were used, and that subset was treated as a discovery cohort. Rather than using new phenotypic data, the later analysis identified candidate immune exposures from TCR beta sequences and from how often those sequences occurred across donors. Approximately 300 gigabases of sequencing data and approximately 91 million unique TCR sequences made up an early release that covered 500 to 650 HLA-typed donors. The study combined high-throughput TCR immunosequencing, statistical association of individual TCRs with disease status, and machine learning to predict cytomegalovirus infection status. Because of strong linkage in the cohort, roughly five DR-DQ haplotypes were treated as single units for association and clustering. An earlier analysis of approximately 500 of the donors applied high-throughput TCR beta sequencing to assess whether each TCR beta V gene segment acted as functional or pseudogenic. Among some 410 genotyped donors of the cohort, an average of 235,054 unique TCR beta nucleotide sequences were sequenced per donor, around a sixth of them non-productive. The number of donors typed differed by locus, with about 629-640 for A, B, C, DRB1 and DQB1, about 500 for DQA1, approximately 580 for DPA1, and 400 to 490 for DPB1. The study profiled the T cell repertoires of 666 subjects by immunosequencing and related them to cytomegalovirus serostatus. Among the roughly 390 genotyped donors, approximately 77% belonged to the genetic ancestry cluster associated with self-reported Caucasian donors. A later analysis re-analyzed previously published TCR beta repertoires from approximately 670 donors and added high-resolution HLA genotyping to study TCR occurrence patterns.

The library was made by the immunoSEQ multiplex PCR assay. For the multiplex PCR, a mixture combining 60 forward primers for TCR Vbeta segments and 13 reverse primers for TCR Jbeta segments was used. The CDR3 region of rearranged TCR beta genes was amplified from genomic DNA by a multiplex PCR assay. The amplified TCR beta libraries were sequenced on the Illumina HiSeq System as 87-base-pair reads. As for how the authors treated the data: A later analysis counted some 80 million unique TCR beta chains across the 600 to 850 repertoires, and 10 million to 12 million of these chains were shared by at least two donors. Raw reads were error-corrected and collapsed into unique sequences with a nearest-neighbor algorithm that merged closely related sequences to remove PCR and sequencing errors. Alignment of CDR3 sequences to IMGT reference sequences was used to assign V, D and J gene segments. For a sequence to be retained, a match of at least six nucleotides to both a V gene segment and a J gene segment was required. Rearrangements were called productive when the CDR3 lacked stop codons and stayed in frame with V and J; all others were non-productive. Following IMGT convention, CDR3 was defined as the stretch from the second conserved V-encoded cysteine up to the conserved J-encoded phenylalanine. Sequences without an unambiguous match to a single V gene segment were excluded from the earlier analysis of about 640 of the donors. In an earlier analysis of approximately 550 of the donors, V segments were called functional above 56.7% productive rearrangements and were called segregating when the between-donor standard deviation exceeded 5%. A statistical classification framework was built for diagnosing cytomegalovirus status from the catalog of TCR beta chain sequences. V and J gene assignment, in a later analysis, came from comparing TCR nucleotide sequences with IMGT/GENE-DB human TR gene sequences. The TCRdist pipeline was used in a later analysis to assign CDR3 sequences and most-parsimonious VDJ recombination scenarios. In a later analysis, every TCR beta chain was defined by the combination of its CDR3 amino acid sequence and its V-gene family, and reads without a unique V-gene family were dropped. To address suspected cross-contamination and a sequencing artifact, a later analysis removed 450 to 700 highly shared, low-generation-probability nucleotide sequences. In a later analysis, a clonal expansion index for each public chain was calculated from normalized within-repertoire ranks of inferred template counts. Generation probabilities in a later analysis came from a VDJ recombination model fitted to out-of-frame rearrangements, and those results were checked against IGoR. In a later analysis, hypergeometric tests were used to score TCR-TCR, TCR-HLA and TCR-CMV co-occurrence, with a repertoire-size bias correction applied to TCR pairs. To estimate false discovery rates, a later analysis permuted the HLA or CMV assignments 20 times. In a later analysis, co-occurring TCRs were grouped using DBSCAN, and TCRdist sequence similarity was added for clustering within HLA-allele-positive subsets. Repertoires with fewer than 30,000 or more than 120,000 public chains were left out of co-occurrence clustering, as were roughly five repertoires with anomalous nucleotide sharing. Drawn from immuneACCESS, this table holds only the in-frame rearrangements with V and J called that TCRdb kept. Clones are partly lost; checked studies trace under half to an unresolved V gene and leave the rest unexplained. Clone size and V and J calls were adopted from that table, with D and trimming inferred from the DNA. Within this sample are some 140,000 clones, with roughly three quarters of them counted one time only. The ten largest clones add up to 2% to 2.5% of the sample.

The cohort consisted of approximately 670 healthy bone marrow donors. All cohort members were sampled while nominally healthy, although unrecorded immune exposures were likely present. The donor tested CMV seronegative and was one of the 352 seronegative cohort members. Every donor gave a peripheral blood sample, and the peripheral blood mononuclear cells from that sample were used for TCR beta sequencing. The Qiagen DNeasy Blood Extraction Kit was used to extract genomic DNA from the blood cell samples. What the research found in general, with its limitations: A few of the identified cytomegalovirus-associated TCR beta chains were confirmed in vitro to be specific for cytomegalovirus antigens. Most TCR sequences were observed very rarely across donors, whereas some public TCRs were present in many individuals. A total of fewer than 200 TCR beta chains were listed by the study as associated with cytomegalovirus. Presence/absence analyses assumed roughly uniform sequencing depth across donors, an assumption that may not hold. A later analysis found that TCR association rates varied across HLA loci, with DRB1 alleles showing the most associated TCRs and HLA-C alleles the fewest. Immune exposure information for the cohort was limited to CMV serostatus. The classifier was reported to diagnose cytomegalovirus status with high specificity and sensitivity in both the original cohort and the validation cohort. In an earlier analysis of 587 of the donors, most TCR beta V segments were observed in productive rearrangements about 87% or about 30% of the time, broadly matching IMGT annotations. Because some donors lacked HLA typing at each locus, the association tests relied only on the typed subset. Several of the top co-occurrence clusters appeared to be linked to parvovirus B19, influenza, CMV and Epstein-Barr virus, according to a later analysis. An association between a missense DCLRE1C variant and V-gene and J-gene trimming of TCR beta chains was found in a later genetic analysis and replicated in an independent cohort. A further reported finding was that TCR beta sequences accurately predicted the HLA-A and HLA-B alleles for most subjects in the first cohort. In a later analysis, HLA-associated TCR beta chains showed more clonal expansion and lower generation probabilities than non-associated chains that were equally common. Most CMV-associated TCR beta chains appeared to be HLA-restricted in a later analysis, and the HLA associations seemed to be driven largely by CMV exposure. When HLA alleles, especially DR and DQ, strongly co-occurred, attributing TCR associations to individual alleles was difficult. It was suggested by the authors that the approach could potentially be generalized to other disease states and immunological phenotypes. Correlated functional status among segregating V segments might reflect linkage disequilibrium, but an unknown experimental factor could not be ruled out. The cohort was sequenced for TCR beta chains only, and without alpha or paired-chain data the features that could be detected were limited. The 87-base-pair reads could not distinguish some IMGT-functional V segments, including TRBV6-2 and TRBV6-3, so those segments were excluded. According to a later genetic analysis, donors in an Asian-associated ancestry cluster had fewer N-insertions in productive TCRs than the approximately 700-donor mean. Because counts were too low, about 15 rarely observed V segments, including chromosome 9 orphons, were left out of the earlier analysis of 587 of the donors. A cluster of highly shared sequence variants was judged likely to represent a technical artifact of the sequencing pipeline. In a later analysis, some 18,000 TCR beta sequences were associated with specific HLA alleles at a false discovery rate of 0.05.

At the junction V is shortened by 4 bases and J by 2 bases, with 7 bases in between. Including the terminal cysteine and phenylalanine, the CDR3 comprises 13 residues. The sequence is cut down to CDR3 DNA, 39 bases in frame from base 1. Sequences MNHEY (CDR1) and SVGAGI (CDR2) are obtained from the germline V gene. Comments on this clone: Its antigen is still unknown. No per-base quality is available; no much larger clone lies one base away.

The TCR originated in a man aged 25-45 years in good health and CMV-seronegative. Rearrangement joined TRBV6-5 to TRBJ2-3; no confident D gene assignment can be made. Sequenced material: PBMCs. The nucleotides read TGTGCCAGCAGTTCTACTAACACAGATACGCAGTATTTT. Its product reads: CASSSTNTDTQYF.